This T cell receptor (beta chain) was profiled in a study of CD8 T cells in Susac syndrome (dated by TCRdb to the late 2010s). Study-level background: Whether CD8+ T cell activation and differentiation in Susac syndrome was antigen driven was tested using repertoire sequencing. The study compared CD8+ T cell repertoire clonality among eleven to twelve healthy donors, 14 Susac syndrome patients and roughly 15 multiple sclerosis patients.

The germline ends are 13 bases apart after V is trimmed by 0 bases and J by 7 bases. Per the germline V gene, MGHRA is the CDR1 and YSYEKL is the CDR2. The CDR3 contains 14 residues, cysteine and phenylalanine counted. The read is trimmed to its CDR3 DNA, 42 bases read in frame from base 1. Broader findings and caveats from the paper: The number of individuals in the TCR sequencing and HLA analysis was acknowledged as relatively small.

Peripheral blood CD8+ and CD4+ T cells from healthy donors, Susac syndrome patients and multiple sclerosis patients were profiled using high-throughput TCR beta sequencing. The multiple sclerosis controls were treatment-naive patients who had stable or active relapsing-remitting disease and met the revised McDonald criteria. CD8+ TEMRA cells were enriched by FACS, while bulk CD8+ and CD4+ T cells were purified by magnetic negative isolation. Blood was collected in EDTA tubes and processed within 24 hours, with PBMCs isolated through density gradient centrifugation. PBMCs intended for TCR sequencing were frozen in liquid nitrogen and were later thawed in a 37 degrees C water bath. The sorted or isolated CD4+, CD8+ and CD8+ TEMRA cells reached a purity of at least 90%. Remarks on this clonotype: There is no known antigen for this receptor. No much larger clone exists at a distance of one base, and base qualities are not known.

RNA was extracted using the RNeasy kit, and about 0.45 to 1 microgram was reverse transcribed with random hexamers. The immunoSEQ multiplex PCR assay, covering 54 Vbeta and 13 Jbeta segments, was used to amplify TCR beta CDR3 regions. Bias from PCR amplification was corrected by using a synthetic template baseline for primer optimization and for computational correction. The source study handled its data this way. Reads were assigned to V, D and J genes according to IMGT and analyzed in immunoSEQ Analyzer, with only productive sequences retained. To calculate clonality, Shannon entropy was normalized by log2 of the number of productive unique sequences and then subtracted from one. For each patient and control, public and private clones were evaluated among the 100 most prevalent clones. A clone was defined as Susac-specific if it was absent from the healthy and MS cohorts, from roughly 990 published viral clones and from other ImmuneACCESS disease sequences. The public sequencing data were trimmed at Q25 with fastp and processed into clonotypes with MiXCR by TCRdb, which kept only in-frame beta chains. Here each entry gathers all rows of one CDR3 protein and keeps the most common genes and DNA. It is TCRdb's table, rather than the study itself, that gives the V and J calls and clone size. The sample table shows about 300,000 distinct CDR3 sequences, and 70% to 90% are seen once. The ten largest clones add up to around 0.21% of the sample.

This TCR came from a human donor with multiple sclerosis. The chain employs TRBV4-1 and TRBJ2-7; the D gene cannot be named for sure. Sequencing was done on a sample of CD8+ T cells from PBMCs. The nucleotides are TGCGCCAGCAGCCAAGATCAGACCGCGCGGGAGCAGTACTTC. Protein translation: CASSQDQTAREQYF.